A single sample gave rise to the 26 T cell receptor beta chains below, sequenced in a study of a mutant IDH1 vaccine in newly diagnosed glioma. Time point defined: week 23, last vaccination. In every dose of vaccine, 300 ug of mutant IDH1 20-mer peptide was given alongside topical imiquimod. The method was immunoSEQ multiplex PCR; TCRdb's version includes in-frame clones alone and lacks a portion of them. This sample has around 80,000 clones, with more than 80% found just once. Their cognate antigens are unknown. The sequenced sample was PBMCs, obtained from a glioma patient whose treatment included an IDH1 peptide vaccine. The receptors come from a woman in her fifties or sixties with glioma.

V is TRBV5-4 and J is TRBJ2-7, with 10 bases fitting TRBD1. The V gene's germline CDR1 is SGHNT and CDR2 YYREEE (reference sequence). This CDR3 comprises 15 residues. The V gene end was trimmed by 5 bases and the J gene end by 2 bases; junction bases not matched to a gene: 7. CDR3 sequence reads: CASRSDRGLTYEQYF. The CDR3 DNA reads TGTGCCAGCAGATCCGACAGGGGGCTCACCTACGAGCAGTACTTC.

This clone was seen only a few times. The rearrangement links TRBV7-8 to TRBJ1-2; possibly TRBD1 for D (6 bases). V was clipped by 5 bases and J by 1 base, with 8 bases between them. Germline V gives CDR1 SGHVS, CDR2 FQNEAQ. This CDR3 is built from 13 residues. DNA of the CDR3: TGTGCCAGCAGCCCGGACAGTAACTATGGCTACACCTTC. It translates to CASSPDSNYGYTF. The full variable domain, its missing parts supplied by reference TRBV7-8 and TRBJ1-2, is GAGVSQSPRYKVAKRGQDVALRCDPISGHVSLFWYQQALGQGPEFLTYFQNEAQLDKSGLPSDRFFAERPEGSVSTLKIQRTQQEDSAVYLCASSPDSNYGYTFGSGTRLTVV.

The genes are TRBV19 and TRBJ1-1; tentative D call: TRBD1 (5 bases). Germline V gene sequence: CDR1 LNHDA, CDR2 SQIVND (reference sequence). This CDR3 spans 14 amino acids. Trimming pared 3 bases from V and 0 bases from J, leaving 8 bases between. CDR3 nucleotide sequence: TGTGCCAGTAGTATCCGGGGGGTGAACACTGAAGCTTTCTTT. Amino acid sequence: CASSIRGVNTEAFF.

This clone was detected a few times. The V and J genes are TRBV28 and TRBJ2-1, with 9 bases aligning to TRBD2. Trimming cost V 6 bases and J 7 bases; bases outside gene matches: 10. The CDR3 is 15 residues long. Looked up from germline, CDR1 is MDHEN and CDR2 is SYDVKM. The CDR3 region is CASRSLREGRNEQFF. CDR3 coding DNA: TGTGCCAGCAGGTCCCTGCGGGAGGGCCGTAATGAGCAGTTCTTC.

The rearrangement uses TRBV11-2 and TRBJ1-6; no reliable D call. V was cut by 0 bases and J by 6 bases, with 6 bases left in between. This CDR3 region has 14 residues. Germline V gene data show CDR1 as SGHAT and CDR2 as FQNNGV. CDR3 in amino acids: CASSLDPINSPLHF. The CDR3 nucleotides are TGTGCCAGCAGCTTAGACCCGATTAATTCACCCCTCCACTTT.

The V and J genes are TRBV2 and TRBJ1-1; unclear D gene. V shed 7 bases and J shed 6 bases, with 9 bases lying between them. Germline V gene sequence: CDR1 SNHLY, CDR2 FYNNEI. The CDR3 is 11 amino acids. The CDR3, as DNA: TGTGCCAGCACCACGGGCCCTGAAGCTTTCTTT. It is translated as CASTTGPEAFF.

The V and J genes are TRBV9 and TRBJ1-2; D is undetermined. The CDR3 is 15 amino acids. Germline V gene lookup returns CDR1 SGDLS and CDR2 YYNGEE. V shed 0 bases and J shed 0 bases, with 9 bases lying between them. CDR3 nucleotide sequence: TGTGCCAGCAGCGTAGGCGTCCTTGCTAACTATGGCTACACCTTC. Encoded protein: CASSVGVLANYGYTF.

This chain uses TRBV15 with TRBJ1-4; 8 bases fit TRBD1. V shed 5 bases and J 9 bases; nucleotides not matched to a gene: 14. CDR3 length: 16 amino acids. Germline V gene data show CDR1 as LNHNV and CDR2 as YYDKDF (reference sequence). This chain's CDR3 is CATSLGVRGRGQKLFF. The CDR3 DNA follows: TGTGCCACCAGCCTGGGGGTCAGGGGGCGCGGGCAAAAACTGTTTTTT.

The chain couples TRBV29-1 to TRBJ2-7, with 7 bases lining up with TRBD1. The CDR3 contains 14 residues. Germline CDR1 and CDR2: SQVTM and ANQGSEA. Trimming cost V 5 bases and J 0 bases; bases outside gene matches: 7. CDR3 bases: TGCAGCGTTCTAGGGACAGCCTCCTCCTACGAGCAGTACTTC. Its translation: CSVLGTASSYEQYF.

The chain is built from TRBV27 and TRBJ2-7; D is tentatively TRBD1 or TRBD2 (5 bases each). Germline CDR1 reads MNHEY; CDR2 reads SMNVEV (reference sequence). The CDR3 covers 13 residues. Trimming removed 2 bases at V and 9 bases at J, with 14 bases between. In nucleotides, the CDR3 is TGTGCCAGCAGTTTAAGGGACGATGGCCGGCAGTACTTC. Residues: CASSLRDDGRQYF.

The rearrangement uses TRBV5-4 and TRBJ2-7, with 7 bases matching TRBD1. Germline loops: CDR1 SGHNT, CDR2 YYREEE (reference sequence). The J segment lost 3 bases and the V segment lost 0 bases, leaving 6 bases of the junction unmatched. The CDR3 has 15 amino acids. The CDR3 bases are TGTGCCAGCAGCTTGGCCGGGACAGCCCTCTACGAGCAGTACTTC. Its translation is CASSLAGTALYEQYF.

V gene TRBV6-1 combines with J gene TRBJ1-5; D is undetermined. The CDR3 sequence is 13 residues long. Trimming removed 5 bases from V and 3 bases from J, with 8 bases in between. CDR1 is MNHNS and CDR2 is SASEGT in the germline V gene. The CDR3 sequence is CASSSDNNQPQHF. CDR3 DNA: TGTGCCAGCAGTTCTGACAACAATCAGCCCCAGCATTTT.

The V call is TRBV28, the J call TRBJ1-1; D might be TRBD1 (5 bases). Per the germline V gene, CDR1 is MDHEN and CDR2 is SYDVKM. Trimming took 4 bases from V and 11 from J, leaving 17 bases between them. This CDR3 contains 13 residues. CDR3 sequence reads: CASSWGRGDRAFF. Here the CDR3 DNA reads TGTGCCAGCAGTTGGGGCCGGGGGGATCGGGCTTTCTTT.

V gene TRBV28 combines with J gene TRBJ1-5; maybe TRBD1 (5 bases). This CDR3 has 18 amino acids. Trimming cost V 3 bases and J 3 bases, with 21 bases left between them. Germline values: CDR1 MDHEN, CDR2 SYDVKM. CDR3 residues: CASSFARREAVNNQPQHF. The CDR3 region has the DNA TGTGCCAGCAGTTTCGCTCGCAGGGAGGCTGTAAACAATCAGCCCCAGCATTTT. Combining the CDR3 with reference TRBV28 and TRBJ1-5 gives the whole variable domain DVKVTQSSRYLVKRTGEKVFLECVQDMDHENMFWYRQDPGLGLRLIYFSYDVKMKEKGDIPEGYSVSREKKERFSLILESASTNQTSMYLCASSFARREAVNNQPQHFGDGTRLSIL.

The chain is built from TRBV2 and TRBJ2-7; TRBD2 matches 7 bases. The junction had 10 bases not matched to a gene; V was cut back by 2 bases and J by 3 bases. The CDR3 sequence is 16 residues long. Germline CDR1 SNHLY, CDR2 FYNNEI. The CDR3 protein is CASSELWSSGNYEQYF. CDR3 bases: TGTGCCAGCAGTGAACTATGGTCTAGCGGAAACTACGAGCAGTACTTC.

V is TRBV6-1 and J is TRBJ1-5; D may be TRBD1 (5 bases). Germline CDR1 reads MNHNS; CDR2 reads SASEGT. Between the trimmed V and J ends, which lost 5 bases and 4 bases, there was a span of 12 bases. The CDR3 loop spans 14 amino acids. The CDR3 loop reads CASSPDSKNQPQHF. CDR3 nucleotide sequence: TGTGCCAGCAGTCCCGACAGTAAGAATCAGCCCCAGCATTTT.

The genes are TRBV7-9 and TRBJ2-7, with 8 bases fitting TRBD1. This CDR3 contains 15 residues. Trimming cost V 3 bases and J 2 bases; bases outside gene matches: 6. The germline V gene has CDR1 SEHNR and CDR2 FQNEAQ (reference sequence). The chain's CDR3 is CASSLAGGRAYEQYF. As DNA, the CDR3 is TGTGCCAGCAGCTTGGCAGGGGGCCGGGCCTACGAGCAGTACTTC.

J is TRBJ2-5 and V is TRBV5-6, with no clear D. Germline CDR1 reads SGHDT; CDR2 reads YYEEEE. Trimming cost V 0 bases and J 5 bases, with 5 bases left between them. This CDR3 is 12 amino acids long. Here the CDR3 reads CASSLADETQYF. The CDR3 region has the DNA TGTGCCAGCAGCTTGGCCGACGAGACCCAGTACTTC.

The chain couples TRBV19 to TRBJ1-1, with D unresolved. Germline CDR1 is LNHDA and CDR2 is SQIVND (reference sequence). V was clipped by 11 bases and J by 0 bases, with 16 bases between them. The CDR3 spans 14 residues. CDR3 amino acids: CASTRLPLNTEAFF. The CDR3 nucleotides are TGTGCCTCCACACGGTTACCGTTGAACACTGAAGCTTTCTTT. The complete variable domain, with remaining parts taken from reference TRBV19 and TRBJ1-1, reads DGGITQSPKYLFRKEGQNVTLSCEQNLNHDAMYWYRQDPGQGLRLIYYSQIVNDFQKGDIAEGYSVSREKKESFPLTVTSAQKNPTAFYLCASTRLPLNTEAFFGQGTRLTVV.

This clone appeared a single time. V gene TRBV11-3 combines with J gene TRBJ2-2; the match to TRBD1 covers 11 bases. J lost 0 bases, V lost 1 base, and 4 bases had no gene match. CDR3 size: 18 residues. CDR1 is SGHNT and CDR2 is YENEEA in the germline V gene. In DNA form, the CDR3 reads TGTGCCAGCAGCTTAGCCCCGGGACAGGGGGCGAACACCGGGGAGCTGTTTTTT. Its translation: CASSLAPGQGANTGELFF.

This clone was detected only a few times. The chain carries TRBV4-2 and TRBJ1-1; TRBD1 matches at 9 bases. Germline V lookup: CDR1 LGHNA, CDR2 YNFKEQ. CDR3 length: 15 residues. Trimming removed 1 base from V and 1 base from J; junction bases left unmatched: 1. The CDR3 is CASSQGQGENTEAFF. The CDR3 DNA is TGTGCCAGCAGCCAAGGACAGGGGGAGAACACTGAAGCTTTCTTT.

The V call is TRBV4-1, the J call TRBJ2-3; D uncertain. Germline CDR1 reads MGHRA; CDR2 reads YSYEKL. V was cut by 0 bases and J by 4 bases, with 11 bases left in between. This CDR3 has 15 residues. CDR3: CASSQEKRSADTQYF. DNA for the CDR3: TGCGCCAGCAGCCAAGAAAAAAGAAGTGCAGATACGCAGTATTTT.

The chain uses TRBV7-2 and TRBJ1-1; D might be TRBD1 (6 bases). Germline V lookup: CDR1 SGHTA, CDR2 FQGNSA. With 5 bases removed from V and 3 bases from J, the gap between germline ends came to 16 bases. This CDR3 contains 15 residues. CDR3 bases: TGTGCCAGCAGCGGCTACAGGGAGAGAGACACTGAAGCTTTCTTT. Translation gives CASSGYRERDTEAFF.

About this clone itself: Germline is not matched at one junction end, which may reflect a read error. The chain carries TRBV7-7 and TRBJ2-5, with TRBD2 matching 10 bases. This CDR3 region has 15 residues. Germline V gives CDR1 SSHAT, CDR2 FNYEAQ (reference sequence). The CDR3 is CASSPKREGPETQYF. The CDR3 DNA reads as TGTGCTAGCAGCCCCAAGCGGGAGGGCCCGGAGACCCAGTACTTC.

This clone was seen only once. V is TRBV19 and J is TRBJ2-3; 10 nucleotides agree with TRBD2. The V gene's germline CDR1 is LNHDA and CDR2 SQIVND (reference sequence). With V trimmed by 3 bases and J by 1 base, 4 bases remained unmatched. This CDR3 is 16 amino acids long. The CDR3, as DNA: TGTGCCAGTAGTATGGCCGGGACTAGCGGCACAGATACGCAGTATTTT. Its translation: CASSMAGTSGTDTQYF.

V is TRBV5-1 and J is TRBJ2-5; D may be TRBD1 (5 bases). The CDR3 is 14 residues long. Germline assignment: CDR1 SGHRS and CDR2 YFSETQ. Trimming stripped 3 bases from V and 2 bases from J, with 11 bases between. The CDR3, as DNA: TGCGCCAGCAGCTGGCAGGGATTACAAGAGACCCAGTACTTC. Protein: CASSWQGLQETQYF.